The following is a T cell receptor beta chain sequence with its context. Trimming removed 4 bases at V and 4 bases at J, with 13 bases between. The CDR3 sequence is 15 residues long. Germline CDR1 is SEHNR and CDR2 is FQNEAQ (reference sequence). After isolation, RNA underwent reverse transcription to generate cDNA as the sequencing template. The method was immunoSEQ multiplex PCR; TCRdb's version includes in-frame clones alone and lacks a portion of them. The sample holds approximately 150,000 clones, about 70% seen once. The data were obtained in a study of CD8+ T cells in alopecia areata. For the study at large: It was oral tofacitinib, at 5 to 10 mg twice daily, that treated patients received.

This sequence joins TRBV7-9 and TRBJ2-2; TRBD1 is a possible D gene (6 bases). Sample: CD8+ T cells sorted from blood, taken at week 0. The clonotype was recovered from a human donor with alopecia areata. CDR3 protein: CASSSGHSSTGELFF. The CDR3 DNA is TGTGCCAGCAGCTCGGGACATTCGAGCACCGGGGAGCTGTTTTTT.